This TCR beta chain was found in a study of molecular identifiers for immune sequencing clone quantification. Note on this clonotype: The germline gene is not matched at one end of the junction; a read error may be the cause.

Naive CD8 T cells were picked out by sorting for CD8+CD4-CCR7+CD45RA+. TCRdb reanalysed the PCR reads using MiXCR and keeps one entry per CDR3 protein. Here the sample spans 45,000 to 55,000 distinct CDR3 sequences, about a third being singletons. This CDR3 is 16 amino acids long. Input material: naive CD8+ T cells from blood, with Jurkat cell RNA spiked in. Subset denoted: FACS-sorted CD8+CD4-CCR7+CD45RA+ naive T cells. This clonotype was obtained from a human donor in good health. Some libraries in this study had Jurkat cell RNA spiked in. The rearrangement joins TRBV5-3 to TRBJ2-3; 9 nucleotides line up with TRBD1. TRBV5-3 is given ORF status, its function remaining uncertain. CDR3 in amino acids: CASSLYGTGSTDTQYF. The CDR3 coding sequence is TGTGCCAGCAGCTTGTATGGGACAGGGAGCACAGATACGCAGTATTTT.